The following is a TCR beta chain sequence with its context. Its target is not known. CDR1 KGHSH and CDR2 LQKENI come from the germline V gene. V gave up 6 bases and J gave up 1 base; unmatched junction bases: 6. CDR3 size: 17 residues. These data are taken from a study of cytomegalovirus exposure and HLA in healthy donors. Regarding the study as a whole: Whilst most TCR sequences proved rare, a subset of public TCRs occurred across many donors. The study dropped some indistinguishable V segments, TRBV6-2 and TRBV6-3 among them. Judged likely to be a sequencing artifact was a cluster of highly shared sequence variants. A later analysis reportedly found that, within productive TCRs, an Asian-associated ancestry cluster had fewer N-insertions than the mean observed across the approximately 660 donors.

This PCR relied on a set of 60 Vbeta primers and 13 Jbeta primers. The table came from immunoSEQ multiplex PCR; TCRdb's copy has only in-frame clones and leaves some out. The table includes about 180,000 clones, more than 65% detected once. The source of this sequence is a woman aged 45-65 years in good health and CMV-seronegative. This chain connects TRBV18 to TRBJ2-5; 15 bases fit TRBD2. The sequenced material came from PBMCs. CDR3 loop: CASSFGLAGGPQETQYF. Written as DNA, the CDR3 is TGTGCCAGCTCCTTTGGACTAGCGGGAGGGCCCCAAGAGACCCAGTACTTC.